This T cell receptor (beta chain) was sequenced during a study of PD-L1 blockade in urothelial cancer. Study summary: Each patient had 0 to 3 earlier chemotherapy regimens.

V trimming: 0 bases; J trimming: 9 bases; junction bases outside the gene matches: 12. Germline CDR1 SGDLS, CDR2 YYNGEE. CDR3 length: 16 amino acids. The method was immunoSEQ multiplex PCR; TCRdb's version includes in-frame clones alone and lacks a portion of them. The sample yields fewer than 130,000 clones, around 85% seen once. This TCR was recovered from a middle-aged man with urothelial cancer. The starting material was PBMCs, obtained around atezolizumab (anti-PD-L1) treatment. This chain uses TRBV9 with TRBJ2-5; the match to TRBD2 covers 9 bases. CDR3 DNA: TGTGCCAGCAGCGTAGAACCTAGCGGGGTCCTGGGGGCCCAGTACTTC. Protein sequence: CASSVEPSGVLGAQYF.